These 16 T cell receptor beta chains came from one sample sequenced in a study of naive and memory T cell subsets. Both TRBC1 and TRBC2 were covered by a beta constant-region primer of two equimolar oligonucleotides. One entry per CDR3 protein, called by TCRdb with MiXCR from the UMI-ligation and nested PCR reads. The sample records under 150,000 distinct CDR3 sequences, approximately 17% being singletons. The sequencing sample was made of naive CD4+ T cells from blood. These TCRs come from a human donor in good health.

The chain employs TRBV12-3 or TRBV12-4 and TRBJ1-1; TRBD1 is a possible D gene (6 bases). This CDR3 is 14 amino acids long. V gave up 4 bases and J gave up 2 bases, with 11 bases separating them. Here the CDR3 reads CASSWHRVNTEAFF. Here the CDR3 DNA reads TGTGCCAGCAGTTGGCACAGGGTAAACACTGAAGCTTTCTTT.

This clonotype was seen a few times. The chain uses TRBV7-9 and TRBJ2-7; the match to TRBD2 covers 11 bases. Germline trimming cut 6 bases from V and 4 bases from J; bases unmatched to any gene: 8. CDR3 length: 15 amino acids. Germline V gives CDR1 SEHNR, CDR2 FQNEAQ (reference sequence). CDR3 coding DNA: TGTGCCAGCAGTATAGCGGGAGGGCCAAGGTACGAGCAGTACTTC. Translation gives CASSIAGGPRYEQYF.

This clonotype was detected a few times. J is TRBJ1-2 and V is TRBV12-3 or TRBV12-4, with D tentatively TRBD1 (6 bases). This CDR3 has 17 residues. V lost 2 bases, J lost 6 bases, and 22 bases lay in between. The CDR3 protein is CASSLFNRGGGLDGYTF. DNA for the CDR3: TGTGCCAGCAGTTTATTTAATCGGGGAGGGGGATTGGATGGCTACACCTTC.

V and J are TRBV20-1 and TRBJ2-7, with D unresolved. CDR3 length: 14 residues. Germline values: CDR1 DFQATT, CDR2 SNEGSKA (reference sequence). The germline V and J ends were trimmed by 3 bases and 0 bases, with 12 bases remaining between them. CDR3 nucleotide sequence: TGCAGTGCTAGGACAACAAGTAGCTCCTACGAGCAGTACTTC. It is translated as CSARTTSSSYEQYF.

There are a few counts of this clonotype. The chain has TRBV11-2 and TRBJ2-2; perhaps TRBD1 as D (5 bases). V was pared by 1 base and J by 1 base, with 10 bases between. Germline V lookup: CDR1 SGHAT, CDR2 FQNNGV. The CDR3 totals 16 residues. CDR3 amino acids: CASSLGQLMNTGELFF. The CDR3 DNA is TGTGCCAGCAGCTTAGGACAGCTTATGAACACCGGGGAGCTGTTTTTT.

This clonotype was detected a few times. The chain has TRBV20-1 and TRBJ2-1; D unclear. V lost 6 bases and J lost 10, with 16 bases in between. Germline V gene lookup returns CDR1 DFQATT and CDR2 SNEGSKA (reference sequence). CDR3 length equals 12 residues. CDR3 DNA: TGCAGTGCCAATCCACCTAAAGCCGAGCAGTTCTTC. Residues: CSANPPKAEQFF.

The chain employs TRBV4-3 and TRBJ2-3; D is tentatively TRBD1 or TRBD2 (6 bases each). This CDR3 spans 16 amino acids. V gave up 0 bases and J gave up 4 bases, with 14 bases separating them. Germline CDR1 LGHNA, CDR2 YSLEER. Here the CDR3 DNA reads TGCGCCAGCAGCCAAGATCTCAGGGGCGGGGCAGATACGCAGTATTTT. Translation: CASSQDLRGGADTQYF.

The chain employs TRBV10-3 and TRBJ2-2, with 14 bases matching TRBD2. Germline V gives CDR1 ENHRY, CDR2 SYGVKD. The J segment lost 7 bases and the V segment lost 7 bases, leaving 8 bases of the junction unmatched. The CDR3 is made up of 16 amino acids. CDR3 in amino acids: CAIIRGLAGEGGELFF. In DNA, the CDR3 is TGTGCCATCATCAGGGGACTAGCGGGAGAGGGCGGGGAGCTGTTTTTT.

V and J are TRBV30 and TRBJ2-2; TRBD1 matches 7 bases. CDR1 is GTSNPN, CDR2 SVGIG, per germline (reference sequence). This CDR3 region has 15 residues. With 2 bases clipped from V and 7 bases from J, the junction kept 10 bases outside the gene matches. The CDR3 nucleotides are TGTGCCTGGAGTCTTCCGGGACAGAGGTTCGGGGAGCTGTTTTTT. Amino acid sequence: CAWSLPGQRFGELFF.

The gene calls are TRBV7-9 and TRBJ2-2; 7 bases are a match to TRBD2. V gave up 1 base and J gave up 2 bases; unmatched junction bases: 1. Germline V gene sequence: CDR1 SEHNR, CDR2 FQNEAQ (reference sequence). This CDR3 has 15 residues. The CDR3 loop reads CASSLGAGNTGELFF. The CDR3 DNA reads TGTGCCAGCAGCTTAGGAGCGGGAAACACCGGGGAGCTGTTTTTT.

This clonotype was counted only a few times. V and J are TRBV20-1 and TRBJ2-2; 7 bases match TRBD2. Trimming removed 5 bases from V and 5 bases from J; junction bases left unmatched: 11. Germline CDR1 and CDR2: DFQATT and SNEGSKA (reference sequence). CDR3 length equals 15 residues. The chain's CDR3 is CSAGEGGRRTGELFF. CDR3 sequence (DNA): TGCAGTGCTGGGGAGGGTGGCAGAAGAACCGGGGAGCTGTTTTTT.

The chain uses TRBV6-6 and TRBJ2-1, with TRBD1 matching over 9 bases. V lost 7 bases and J lost 3; bases outside the gene matches: 10. This CDR3 has 16 amino acids. The germline CDR1 and CDR2 sequences are MNHNY and SVGAGI (reference sequence). The CDR3 DNA reads as TGTGCCAGCACCCGAATAGGGGACAGGGACTACAATGAGCAGTTCTTC. This gives the protein CASTRIGDRDYNEQFF.

The chain employs TRBV30 and TRBJ1-1, with D possibly matching TRBD1 (5 bases). CDR1 is GTSNPN and CDR2 is SVGIG in the germline V gene (reference sequence). V gave up 3 bases and J gave up 2 bases, with 19 bases separating them. This CDR3 has 16 amino acids. The chain's CDR3 is CAWSSNRTFRNTEAFF. The CDR3 DNA sequence: TGTGCCTGGAGCTCCAATCGGACATTCCGAAACACTGAAGCTTTCTTT. The full variable domain, in which reference TRBV30 and TRBJ1-1 provide the parts outside the CDR3, is SQTIHQWPATLVQPVGSPLSLECTVEGTSNPNLYWYRQAAGRGLQLLFYSVGIGQISSEVPQNLSASRPQDRQFILSSKKLLLSDSGFYLCAWSSNRTFRNTEAFFGQGTRLTVV.

This chain links TRBV24-1 with TRBJ2-3; no clear D. CDR1 is KGHDR, CDR2 SFDVKD, per germline. Trimming removed 7 bases at V and 2 bases at J, with 6 bases between. CDR3 length: 12 residues. In DNA, the CDR3 is TGTGCCACCAGCGGCGACACAGATACGCAGTATTTT. It specifies CATSGDTDTQYF.

The J gene is TRBJ2-4, the V gene TRBV19; D perhaps matches TRBD1 (6 bases). Germline-derived CDR1 and CDR2 are LNHDA and SQIVND (reference sequence). The CDR3 has 17 amino acids. Trimming shortened V by 5 bases and J by 5 bases, and 22 bases separated the two germline ends. CDR3 nucleotides: TGTGCCAGTAGTTGGACCGGGTCAGGGGCGCAGCAAAACATTCAGTACTTC. This encodes CASSWTGSGAQQNIQYF.

Many counts were recorded for this clonotype. The chain couples TRBV29-1 to TRBJ2-5, with 7 bases that match TRBD1. The V segment lost 5 bases and the J segment 4 bases; nucleotides outside the gene matches: 7. This CDR3 region has 13 residues. Germline CDR1 SQVTM, CDR2 ANQGSEA. In nucleotides, the CDR3 is TGCAGCGTTCCGACAGGGCAGAGAGAGACCCAGTACTTC. This sequence encodes CSVPTGQRETQYF.